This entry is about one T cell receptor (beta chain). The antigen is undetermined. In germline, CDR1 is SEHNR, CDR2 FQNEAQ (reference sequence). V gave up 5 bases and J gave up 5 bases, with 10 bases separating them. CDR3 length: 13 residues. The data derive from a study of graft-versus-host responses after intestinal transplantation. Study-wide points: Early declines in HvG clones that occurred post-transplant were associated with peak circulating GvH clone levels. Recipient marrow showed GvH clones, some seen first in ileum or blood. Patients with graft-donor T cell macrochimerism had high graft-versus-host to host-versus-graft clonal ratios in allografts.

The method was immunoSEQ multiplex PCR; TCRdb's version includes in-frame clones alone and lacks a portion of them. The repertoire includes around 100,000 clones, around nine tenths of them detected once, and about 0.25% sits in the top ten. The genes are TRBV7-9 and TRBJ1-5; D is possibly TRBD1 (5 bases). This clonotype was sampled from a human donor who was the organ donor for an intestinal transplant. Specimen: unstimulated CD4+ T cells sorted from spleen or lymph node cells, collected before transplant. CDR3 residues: CASSLKGDQPQHF. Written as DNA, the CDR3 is TGTGCCAGCAGCCTCAAAGGGGATCAGCCCCAGCATTTT.